The clone carrying this T cell receptor (beta chain) has only a few counts. This specimen comes from a study of blood T cell repertoires in COVID-19. At the level of the study: COVID-19 samples from acute and convalescent phases originated in the United States, Italy and Spain. T cells, B-cell-depleted T cells, or PBMCs supplied cDNA or gDNA.

The CDR3 consists of 20 residues. With V trimmed by 5 bases and J by 4 bases, 23 bases remained unmatched. Germline CDR1 SGHTA, CDR2 FQGTGA. As processed by the authors: For nucleated cells, counts were estimated from reference gene primer amplification. The method was immunoSEQ multiplex PCR; TCRdb's version includes in-frame clones alone and lacks a portion of them. V and J calls and clone size follow that table, whereas D and trimming were derived from the DNA. The table lists some 200,000 clones, roughly 90% of them singletons. Seattle's cohort entered during active infection and was followed longitudinally.

Sequencing was carried out using peripheral blood. The sequence came from a woman aged 55-69 years with COVID-19, enrolled during active disease. The rearrangement links TRBV7-3 to TRBJ2-1; TRBD2 matches 7 bases. The DNA of the CDR3 is TGTGCCAGCAGCCCCCCACGGGGGGAGGTGGGAAGGTTGTTTTACAATGAGCAGTTCTTC. Protein product: CASSPPRGEVGRLFYNEQFF.